Listed below are T cell receptor beta chains from one sample, sequenced in a study of shared clonotypes between healthy human individuals. Assay: immunoSEQ multiplex PCR; the TCRdb copy retains only in-frame clones and omits some. The sample comprises some 2.1 million clones, about 95% of which are singletons, and 0.13% rests with the top ten. Sample: naive CD4+ T cells sorted from blood. The receptors come from a man aged 18 to 29 in good health. The conserved cysteine and the conserved F or W are not part of the CDR3 here. D genes are given only for firm matches.

V	J	D	CDR3
TRBV18	TRBJ1-1	.	ASSPGGLNTEAF
TRBV7-9	TRBJ1-2	TRBD1	ASSQGVLYGYT
TRBV5-4	TRBJ2-3	TRBD2	ASSLAPSGGPTDTQY
TRBV7-2	TRBJ2-5	.	ASSSLPQETQY
TRBV7-6	TRBJ2-3	.	ASSLAQGGTDTQY
TRBV5-4	TRBJ1-2	.	ASSLAGVNYGYT
TRBV6-6	TRBJ2-1	.	ASSFGGSSPNEQF
TRBV9	TRBJ2-1	.	ASSALQGTGNEQF
TRBV10-2	TRBJ1-6	.	ASSESRPYNSPLH
TRBV28	TRBJ2-5	TRBD2	ASSTPGGLFFETQY
TRBV7-6	TRBJ1-1	TRBD1	ASSYQGVGTEAF
TRBV4-3	TRBJ2-1	TRBD2	ASSQDRLAGGELIGEQF
TRBV6-1	TRBJ2-7	.	ASPPGDSYEQY
TRBV6-1	TRBJ2-7	.	ASSEPSDKLSSYEQY
TRBV4-1	TRBJ2-3	TRBD2	ASSQEPGLVTDTQY
TRBV27	TRBJ2-7	TRBD1	ASTPGQGSYEQY
TRBV5-1	TRBJ2-3	TRBD2	ASSPGVASGSTDTQY
TRBV6-6	TRBJ2-3	.	ASSYSAETSTDTQY
TRBV5-1	TRBJ1-6	TRBD1	ASSLLFGGTGGSPLH
TRBV5-1	TRBJ1-1	TRBD1	ASASGTGPFSEAF
TRBV18	TRBJ2-7	.	ASSPLDTYEQY
TRBV18	TRBJ1-3	.	ASSWTDGNTIY
TRBV10-3	TRBJ1-5	.	ATGSDGSNQPQH
TRBV28	TRBJ1-4	.	ASSPSQGVEEKLF
TRBV7-9	TRBJ1-2	.	ASSPGGPYGYT
TRBV10-3	TRBJ2-1	TRBD1	AISRDRGSYNEQF
TRBV6-5	TRBJ2-3	.	ASSTRRITDTQY
TRBV5-1	TRBJ2-2	.	ASSLGGENTGELF
TRBV19	TRBJ1-1	TRBD1	ASSTRQGGDTEAF
TRBV19	TRBJ2-3	.	ASSIGGRDTQY
TRBV5-6	TRBJ1-1	.	ASSLPVSVEAF
TRBV6-5	TRBJ1-5	.	ASTAQVGQPQH
TRBV6-8	TRBJ2-3	TRBD2	ASSGLAGCTDTQY
TRBV2	TRBJ2-3	.	ASSYQGSDTQY
TRBV5-1	TRBJ2-7	.	ASSVGASVPLEQY
TRBV10-2	TRBJ1-1	.	ASSESWNTEAF
TRBV5-5	TRBJ2-5	.	ASIHDRKETQY
TRBV29-1	TRBJ2-3	TRBD2	SVGGGRAKSDTQY
TRBV7-9	TRBJ2-7	TRBD1	ASSFDRAYEQY
TRBV5-1	TRBJ2-3	.	ASRRETTPGPGSDTQY
TRBV10-3	TRBJ2-3	.	AIKTEGSLDTQY
TRBV7-6	TRBJ2-2	TRBD2	ASSQMQGGTGELF
TRBV30	TRBJ1-2	.	AWSQDYGYT
TRBV6-6	TRBJ1-1	.	ASSYSAGDIEAF
TRBV9	TRBJ2-4	TRBD2	ASSGLAGGIGNIQY
TRBV5-4	TRBJ1-1	.	ASSLSTGVNTEAF
TRBV5-1	TRBJ1-5	.	ASSLDKMGNQPQH
TRBV29-1	TRBJ2-5	.	SAHRGFDQY
TRBV6-5	TRBJ2-7	TRBD2	ASSYQTSGSSYEQY
TRBV21-1	TRBJ2-1	.	ASSKAEQGAYEQF
TRBV10-1	TRBJ2-3	.	ASSDYPDRTDTQY
TRBV2	TRBJ2-3	.	ASRAGIGTDTQY
TRBV5-4	TRBJ1-6	.	ASSSIRDTNSPLH
TRBV5-1	TRBJ1-1	.	ASSLETANTEAF
TRBV7-2	TRBJ1-1	.	ASTPDWGRRGTEAF
TRBV6-6	TRBJ2-7	TRBD1	ASSYSTGGPQY
TRBV25-1	TRBJ1-2	.	ASSGIWRGTNYGYT
TRBV7-6	TRBJ1-6	.	ASARDEGKGSPLH
TRBV18	TRBJ1-1	.	ASSPLTGINTEAF
TRBV10-3	TRBJ1-3	.	ATVSIRGRRGNTIY